This T cell receptor (beta chain) originates from a study of T-cell memory formation after mild COVID-19. For the study at large: TCR clusters were mostly confined to one donor each.

Regarding this clonotype: No antigen is known for it.

Researchers used 5'RACE with constant-segment primers to make TCR alpha and TCR beta cDNA libraries that carry sample barcodes and UMIs. Each CDR3 protein gets one entry after TCRdb re-called the 5' RACE reads with MiXCR. The sample has 150,000 to 200,000 distinct CDR3 sequences; around a sixth are singletons. This CDR3 is 14 amino acids long. The ends were cut back, 3 bases at V and 8 bases at J, with 13 bases in the middle. Per germline, CDR1 LGHDT and CDR2 YNNKEL (reference sequence). Regarding the study as a whole: Memory from before infection featured some responding clones, which suggests cross-reactive memory joined.

This TCR was sampled from a man between 18 and 29 years old who had mild COVID-19 (a few samples of this study predate the infection). Cell type and time point are not known. The chain recombines TRBV3-1 with TRBJ1-4; D gene ambiguous. Sequenced sample: PBMCs or a T cell subset sorted from them (not recorded which). In DNA form, the CDR3 reads TGTGCCAGCAGCCATGGAGCTGAAGGGGAAAAACTGTTTTTT. Protein product: CASSHGAEGEKLFF.